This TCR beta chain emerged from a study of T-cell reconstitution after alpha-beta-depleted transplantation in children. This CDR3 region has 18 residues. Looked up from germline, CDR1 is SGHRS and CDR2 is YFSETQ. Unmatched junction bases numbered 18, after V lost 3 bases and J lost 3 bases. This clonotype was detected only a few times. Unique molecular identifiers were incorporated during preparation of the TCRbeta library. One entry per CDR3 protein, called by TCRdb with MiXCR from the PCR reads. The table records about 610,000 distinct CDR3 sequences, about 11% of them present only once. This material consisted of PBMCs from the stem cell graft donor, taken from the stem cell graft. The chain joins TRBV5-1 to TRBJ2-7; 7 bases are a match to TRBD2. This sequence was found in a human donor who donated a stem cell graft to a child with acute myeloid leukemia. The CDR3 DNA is TGCGCCAGCAGCTCCAAGGGGAGGGGTCTCGGGGACGGCTACGAGCAGTACTTC. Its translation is CASSSKGRGLGDGYEQYF.